The 12 T cell receptor beta chains given below trace back to one sample, sequenced in a study of T cell changes during pregnancy in multiple sclerosis. Method: immunoSEQ multiplex PCR; TCRdb's copy keeps in-frame clones and lacks some. The repertoire holds 55,000 to 75,000 clones, with under 95% as singletons. The material was peripheral blood, obtained in the third trimester of pregnancy. All receptors come from a female donor in good health, enrolled as a control in a pregnancy study.

The rearrangement links TRBV4-1 to TRBJ2-6, with 7 nucleotides matching TRBD1. Trimming cost V 0 bases and J 0 bases; bases outside gene matches: 8. Germline V gene lookup returns CDR1 MGHRA and CDR2 YSYEKL. CDR3 size: 19 residues. CDR3: CASSQDLDRVGSGANVLTF. For the CDR3, the DNA is TGCGCCAGCAGCCAAGACCTAGACAGGGTGGGCTCTGGGGCCAACGTCCTGACTTTC.

The chain employs TRBV9 and TRBJ2-3; TRBD2 agrees at 7 bases. Germline CDR1 reads SGDLS; CDR2 reads YYNGEE. There are 14 residues in the CDR3. J lost 5 bases, V lost 2 bases, and 5 bases had no gene match. As DNA, the CDR3 is TGTGCCAGCAGCGTGTCGGGGAGGGAAGATACGCAGTATTTT. This translates into CASSVSGREDTQYF.

The V and J genes are TRBV7-9 and TRBJ1-6; 11 bases line up with TRBD1. V shed 5 bases, J shed 6 bases, and the junction held 3 bases outside the gene matches. CDR3 size: 15 residues. CDR1 is SEHNR and CDR2 is FQNEAQ in the germline V gene (reference sequence). CDR3: CASSRTGGRNSPLHF. Written as DNA, the CDR3 is TGTGCCAGCAGCCGGACAGGGGGCCGTAATTCACCCCTCCACTTT.

The rearrangement links TRBV11-3 to TRBJ2-1; a possible D gene is TRBD1 (6 bases). Germline V gene lookup returns CDR1 SGHNT and CDR2 YENEEA. The CDR3 loop spans 12 amino acids. The V end was cut by 5 bases, the J end by 7 bases, with 9 bases between. The CDR3 region is CASSLTGNEQFF. The CDR3 DNA reads TGTGCCAGCAGCCTTACAGGGAATGAGCAGTTCTTC.

The CDR3 region is CASSPGSEAFF. The CDR3 region has the DNA TGTGCCAGTAGCCCGGGGAGTGAAGCTTTCTTT. The chain links TRBV19 to TRBJ1-1; D is unclear. The CDR3 runs 11 residues. Germline V CDR1 and CDR2: LNHDA, SQIVND (reference sequence). Trimming pared 6 bases from V and 7 bases from J, leaving 9 bases between.

The chain recombines TRBV5-6 with TRBJ2-2; D is possibly TRBD1 (6 bases). V was cut by 4 bases and J by 1 base, with 11 bases left in between. The CDR3 runs 15 residues. Germline loops: CDR1 SGHDT, CDR2 YYEEEE. CDR3 nucleotide sequence: TGTGCCAGCAGCCGACAGGACAGGAACACCGGGGAGCTGTTTTTT. Translated: CASSRQDRNTGELFF.

The chain recombines TRBV18 with TRBJ2-7, with a tentative D call TRBD2 (7 bases). The germline gives CDR1 KGHSH, CDR2 LQKENI. The V gene lost 5 bases and the J gene lost 11 bases, with 16 bases spanning the gap. This CDR3 contains 12 residues. The CDR3 loop is CASSAEGGIEYF. The CDR3 nucleotides read TGTGCCAGCTCAGCGGAGGGGGGGATAGAGTACTTC.

The chain has TRBV19 and TRBJ2-4; no reliable D call. V shed 5 bases and J shed 0 bases, with 11 bases lying between them. Germline lookup yields CDR1 LNHDA and CDR2 SQIVND (reference sequence). This CDR3 contains 15 residues. The CDR3 loop is CASSPSRLAKNIQYF. The CDR3, as DNA: TGTGCCAGTAGTCCCTCTAGACTAGCCAAAAACATTCAGTACTTC.

This clone was found a few times. The chain has TRBV2 and TRBJ1-1; no clear D. Trimming removed 8 bases from V and 8 bases from J, with 9 bases in between. The CDR3 sequence is 10 residues long. Germline V gene lookup returns CDR1 SNHLY and CDR2 FYNNEI. CDR3 nucleotides: TGTGCCAGCGAGGGTAGGGAAGCTTTCTTT. Amino acids: CASEGREAFF.

V usage is TRBV2 and J usage is TRBJ2-2, with 8 bases identical to TRBD1. Germline V lookup: CDR1 SNHLY, CDR2 FYNNEI. V was pared by 11 bases and J by 2 bases, with 7 bases of the junction left unmatched. This CDR3 contains 14 residues. CDR3 in DNA: TGTGCCTCCCGGGGGACAGGTAACACCGGGGAGCTGTTTTTT. Translating it yields CASRGTGNTGELFF. Full variable domain (rest looked up from reference TRBV2 and TRBJ2-2): EPEVTQTPSHQVTQMGQEVILRCVPISNHLYFYWYRQILGQKVEFLVSFYNNEISEKSEIFDDQFSVERPDGSNFTLKIRSTKLEDSAMYFCASRGTGNTGELFFGEGSRLTVL.

The CDR3 reads CASSYSGGEGAYEQYF. In DNA, the CDR3 is TGTGCCAGCAGTTACTCGGGCGGGGAGGGGGCCTACGAGCAGTACTTC. The chain uses TRBV6-5 and TRBJ2-7, with D possibly TRBD2 on 7 matching bases. The CDR3 contains 16 residues. The germline V and J ends were trimmed by 0 bases and 2 bases, with 14 bases remaining between them. Germline V CDR1 and CDR2: MNHEY, SVGAGI.

This clone was detected once. J is TRBJ2-7 and V is TRBV7-9, with no clear D. Germline CDR1 is SEHNR and CDR2 is FQNEAQ (reference sequence). Trimming pared 5 bases from V and 2 bases from J, leaving 4 bases between. The CDR3 runs 11 residues. The CDR3 nucleotides read TGTGCCAGCAGCCGAGCCTACGAGCAGTACTTC. As protein: CASSRAYEQYF. Drawing the rest from reference TRBV7-9 and TRBJ2-7, the complete variable domain is DTGVSQNPRHKITKRGQNVTFRCDPISEHNRLYWYRQTLGQGPEFLTYFQNEAQLEKSRLLSDRFSAERPKGSFSTLEIQRTEQGDSAMYLCASSRAYEQYFGPGTRLTVT.